These T cell receptor beta chains were read from a single sample in a study of T-cell memory formation after mild COVID-19. MiXCR, applied by TCRdb to the 5' RACE reads, yields one record per CDR3 protein. Among about 190,000 distinct CDR3 sequences, approximately 20% were seen once, and the ten largest hold roughly 2.4%. The sequenced sample was PBMCs or a T cell subset sorted from them (not recorded which). Every receptor here comes from an adult woman who had mild COVID-19 (a few samples of this study predate the infection). Cell type and time point are not known. Each CDR3 is given with its conserved first and last residue.

J | V | length | CDR3
TRBJ2-5 | TRBV30 | 15 | CAWSSQGAFAETQYF
TRBJ2-3 | TRBV20-1 | 15 | CSARKLVRGTDTQYF
TRBJ2-1 | TRBV6-5 | 15 | CASSYRGYAYNEQFF
TRBJ1-1 | TRBV18 | 13 | CASSPLTGEQAFF
TRBJ1-1 | TRBV2 | 13 | CASSGDRGVEAFF
TRBJ1-6 | TRBV5-5 | 16 | CASSPPPTGPNSPLHF
TRBJ2-5 | TRBV5-1 | 14 | CASSPGSSQETQYF
TRBJ2-1 | TRBV7-3 | 16 | CASSPTVSGSYNEQFF
TRBJ2-1 | TRBV18 | 14 | CASSPGKRDNEQFF
TRBJ1-4 | TRBV11-2 | 15 | CASSLGVAPNEKLFF
TRBJ1-2 | TRBV29-1 | 14 | CSVARDNSNYGYTF
TRBJ2-7 | TRBV11-2 | 11 | CASSWVHEQYF
TRBJ1-3 | TRBV12-1 | 16 | CASSVGLQGSGNTIYF
TRBJ1-5 | TRBV25-1 | 14 | CASSDSPGGQPQHF
TRBJ1-5 | TRBV27 | 15 | CASSLAFGGGQPQHF
TRBJ2-1 | TRBV6-2/TRBV6-3 | 10 | CASAGVEQFF
TRBJ1-2 | TRBV5-1 | 12 | CASSAGQFGYTF
TRBJ2-1 | TRBV6-5 | 15 | CASSPDRGPGGEQFF
TRBJ2-6 | TRBV12-3/TRBV12-4 | 20 | CASSYVPRDRGSAGANVLTF
TRBJ1-1 | TRBV5-1 | 14 | CASAGTARDTEAFF
TRBJ1-1 | TRBV6-1 | 14 | CASSEKGTNTEAFF
TRBJ2-7 | TRBV6-1 | 13 | CASSEAAGYEQYF
TRBJ2-7 | TRBV6-1 | 16 | CASSRSGTGVAYEQYF
TRBJ1-1 | TRBV30 | 15 | CAWSLNLGRNTEAFF
TRBJ1-6 | TRBV6-5 | 18 | CASRRWTGGSLYNSPLHF
TRBJ2-7 | TRBV7-9 | 19 | CASSRYAGSGGSVLGEQYF
TRBJ2-7 | TRBV7-6 | 14 | CASSPSTQTGEQYF
TRBJ2-2 | TRBV7-2 | 14 | CARGGLANTGELFF